Presented here are 27 T cell receptor beta chains from one specimen sequenced in a study of cytomegalovirus exposure and HLA in healthy donors. Researchers ran the PCR with 60 Vbeta and 13 Jbeta primers. Here immunoSEQ multiplex PCR was the method, and the copy in TCRdb shows in-frame clones only, minus some. The data contain 150,000 to 200,000 clones, approximately 83% of them singletons. Sequencing was performed on PBMCs. Receptors originate from a woman between 18 and 29 years old in good health and CMV-seronegative.

The chain is built from TRBV7-2 and TRBJ1-2; D is ambiguous. This CDR3 contains 15 residues. V was clipped by 5 bases and J by 4 bases, with 17 bases between them. Germline CDR1 SGHTA, CDR2 FQGNSA. As DNA, the CDR3 is TGTGCCAGCAGCCCGGACGGGAACGGCGTCTATGGCTACACCTTC. Its protein is CASSPDGNGVYGYTF.

This chain joins TRBV5-6 and TRBJ2-7, with a weak D call TRBD2 (6 bases). Between the trimmed V and J ends, which lost 4 bases and 0 bases, there was a span of 17 bases. The CDR3 spans 16 residues. Germline V lookup: CDR1 SGHDT, CDR2 YYEEEE. The CDR3 DNA reads TGTGCCAGCAGCCCGCAACGACGGGGGAGCTCCTACGAGCAGTACTTC. This translates into CASSPQRRGSSYEQYF.

The J gene is TRBJ2-7, the V gene TRBV6-5, with 12 nucleotides matching TRBD2. CDR1 MNHEY and CDR2 SVGAGI come from the germline V gene. V trimming: 5 bases; J trimming: 4 bases; junction bases outside the gene matches: 6. The CDR3 spans 15 residues. The CDR3 is CASSPLAGGRYEQYF. Here the CDR3 DNA reads TGTGCCAGCAGTCCCCTAGCGGGGGGGCGGTACGAGCAGTACTTC.

The chain is built from TRBV11-2 and TRBJ1-2; 9 nucleotides line up with TRBD1. Germline trimming cut 5 bases from V and 0 bases from J; bases unmatched to any gene: 10. The CDR3 is made up of 17 amino acids. Germline CDR1 is SGHAT and CDR2 is FQNNGV. The CDR3 reads CASSPRTGAVPNYGYTF. As DNA, the CDR3 is TGTGCCAGCAGCCCGCGGACAGGGGCCGTTCCTAACTATGGCTACACCTTC. The full variable domain, rest sourced from reference TRBV11-2 and TRBJ1-2, is EAGVAQSPRYKIIEKRQSVAFWCNPISGHATLYWYQQILGQGPKLLIQFQNNGVVDDSQLPKDRFSAERLKGVDSTLKIQPAKLEDSAVYLCASSPRTGAVPNYGYTFGSGTRLTVV.

The rearrangement links TRBV6-5 to TRBJ2-7; 8 bases fit TRBD1. Losses at the gene ends were 6 bases for V and 1 base for J; bases not matched to a gene: 5. CDR3 size: 14 residues. Germline V gives CDR1 MNHEY, CDR2 SVGAGI. CDR3 bases: TGTGCCAGCAGATTAGGGACAGGTTCCTACGAGCAGTACTTC. Translating gives CASRLGTGSYEQYF.

The chain joins TRBV6-5 to TRBJ2-3; 8 bases align to TRBD2. This CDR3 is 13 amino acids long. J was trimmed by 12 bases and V by 0 bases; bases with no gene match: 5. Germline values: CDR1 MNHEY, CDR2 SVGAGI. CDR3 coding DNA: TGTGCCAGCAGTTACTCCGGGACTAGTTCCCAGTATTTT. It codes for CASSYSGTSSQYF.

This rearrangement joins TRBV28 to TRBJ2-7, with TRBD1 matching 7 bases. CDR3 length: 15 residues. V shed 8 bases and J 2 bases; nucleotides not matched to a gene: 12. Germline V lookup: CDR1 MDHEN, CDR2 SYDVKM. CDR3 sequence (DNA): TGTGCCAGCGGCCCGACAATGACAGGGACCTACGAGCAGTACTTC. Protein product: CASGPTMTGTYEQYF.

The V and J genes are TRBV2 and TRBJ2-7; possibly TRBD1 for D (8 bases). This CDR3 comprises 14 residues. The germline V gene has CDR1 SNHLY and CDR2 FYNNEI. Deletions cut 4 bases from V and 7 bases from J, with 17 bases between. CDR3: CASSVRTGREEQYF. Here the CDR3 DNA reads TGTGCCAGCAGTGTTCGGACAGGGAGGGAAGAGCAGTACTTC.

The chain couples TRBV9 to TRBJ2-3; TRBD2 aligns across 11 bases. Germline CDR1 is SGDLS and CDR2 is YYNGEE. Trimming took 2 bases from V and 6 from J; bases not matched to a gene: 8. This CDR3 is built from 16 residues. The CDR3 DNA reads TGTGCCAGCAGCGTTTATTTAGCGGGGGGGTGGGATACGCAGTATTTT. It translates to CASSVYLAGGWDTQYF. The whole variable domain, filled in from reference TRBV9 and TRBJ2-3, reads DSGVTQTPKHLITATGQRVTLRCSPRSGDLSVYWYQQSLDQGLQFLIQYYNGEERAKGNILERFSAQQFPDLHSELNLSSLELGDSALYFCASSVYLAGGWDTQYFGPGTRLTVL.

V is TRBV6-1 and J is TRBJ1-1; no clear D gene. Trimming cost V 3 bases and J 5 bases, with 13 bases left between them. CDR3 size: 14 residues. Germline CDR1 reads MNHNS; CDR2 reads SASEGT. CDR3 nucleotides: TGTGCCAGCAGTGAGGTCGGGATGAGAACTGAAGCTTTCTTT. Protein product: CASSEVGMRTEAFF.

The rearrangement joins TRBV5-4 to TRBJ1-4; D is perhaps TRBD1 (5 bases). Germline assignment: CDR1 SGHNT and CDR2 YYREEE (reference sequence). CDR3 length: 14 amino acids. V was shortened by 2 bases and J by 4 bases, with 9 bases between the two germline ends. The DNA for the CDR3 is TGTGCCAGCAGCTTAGACAGCCTTAATGAAAAACTGTTTTTT. Translated: CASSLDSLNEKLFF.

This clone appeared a few times. The rearrangement uses TRBV28 and TRBJ2-5, with TRBD1 matching 9 bases. In germline, CDR1 is MDHEN, CDR2 SYDVKM. This CDR3 comprises 15 residues. Trimming cost V 5 bases and J 5 bases; bases outside gene matches: 9. CDR3 bases: TGTGCCAGCAGTGATAACAGGGGGCGGACGGAGACCCAGTACTTC. The encoded protein is CASSDNRGRTETQYF. Full variable domain (remainder filled in from reference TRBV28 and TRBJ2-5): DVKVTQSSRYLVKRTGEKVFLECVQDMDHENMFWYRQDPGLGLRLIYFSYDVKMKEKGDIPEGYSVSREKKERFSLILESASTNQTSMYLCASSDNRGRTETQYFGPGTRLLVL.

The chain links TRBV7-9 to TRBJ2-3; 8 bases match TRBD2. Germline V gives CDR1 SEHNR, CDR2 FQNEAQ (reference sequence). V trimming: 5 bases; J trimming: 4 bases; junction bases outside the gene matches: 8. The CDR3 has 15 amino acids. CDR3 sequence reads: CASSLGGERSDTQYF. In nucleotides, the CDR3 is TGTGCCAGCAGCCTCGGGGGGGAAAGGTCAGATACGCAGTATTTT.

This chain uses TRBV4-2 with TRBJ2-2; 8 bases are a match to TRBD2. With 0 bases clipped from V and 6 bases from J, the junction kept 6 bases outside the gene matches. The CDR3 is 16 residues long. Looked up from germline, CDR1 is LGHNA and CDR2 is YNFKEQ. The DNA of the CDR3 is TGTGCCAGCAGCCAAGACGGGACTAGTCAGGCCGGGGAGCTGTTTTTT. It codes for CASSQDGTSQAGELFF.

The chain employs TRBV29-1 and TRBJ1-3; TRBD1 agrees at 7 bases. The length of the CDR3 is 13 residues. Per the germline V gene, CDR1 is SQVTM and CDR2 is ANQGSEA. The junction had 4 bases not matched to a gene; V was cut back by 7 bases and J by 1 base. The CDR3 sequence: CSAKTGSGNTIYF. CDR3 in DNA: TGCAGCGCTAAGACAGGGTCTGGAAACACCATATATTTT.

CDR3 nucleotides: TGTGCCAGCAGTTTTAGCCTTGGGGGCCCTTACGAGCAGTACTTC. It is translated as CASSFSLGGPYEQYF. The rearrangement links TRBV27 to TRBJ2-7; D may be TRBD1 (6 bases). Germline V gives CDR1 MNHEY, CDR2 SMNVEV (reference sequence). V was cut by 3 bases and J by 4 bases, with 16 bases left in between. This CDR3 spans 15 amino acids.

For this clone: A junction boundary mismatches the germline segment, possibly from a read error. The rearrangement joins TRBV27 to TRBJ2-3, with 7 bases that match TRBD1. CDR3 size: 15 residues. Germline loops: CDR1 MNHEY, CDR2 SMNVEV (reference sequence). CDR3 nucleotide sequence: TGTGCCAGCAGTTTAAGGGGGCCGGTAGTAGATACACAGTATTTT. Translation gives CASSLRGPVVDTQYF.

The V gene is TRBV6-6, the J gene TRBJ1-2; no clear D gene. The V end lost 5 bases, the J end lost 8 bases, and 12 bases lay between the germline ends. Per the germline V gene, CDR1 is MNHNY and CDR2 is SVGAGI (reference sequence). The CDR3 is 12 amino acids. The CDR3: CASSRESWGYTF. CDR3 nucleotide sequence: TGTGCCAGCAGTCGGGAAAGTTGGGGCTACACCTTC.

V gene TRBV19 combines with J gene TRBJ2-2; perhaps TRBD1 as D (5 bases). The germline gives CDR1 LNHDA, CDR2 SQIVND (reference sequence). This CDR3 is 13 amino acids long. Trimming took 4 bases from V and 5 from J, leaving 8 bases between them. The CDR3 loop is CASSTRQTGELFF. In DNA, the CDR3 is TGTGCCAGTAGTACTCGACAGACCGGGGAGCTGTTTTTT.

This sequence joins TRBV5-5 and TRBJ1-5, with D perhaps TRBD1 (5 bases). Trimming took off 0 bases at V and 4 bases at J, with 11 bases between the two ends. The CDR3 extends over 15 amino acids. Germline V CDR1 and CDR2: SGHKS, YYEKEE (reference sequence). CDR3 in DNA: TGTGCCAGCAGCTTGGGGGGCCTCAGGAATCAGCCCCAGCATTTT. Amino acids: CASSLGGLRNQPQHF.

The CDR3 protein is CASSEAGNQPQHF. The CDR3 DNA follows: TGTGCCAGCAGTGAGGCGGGGAATCAGCCCCAGCATTTT. This chain uses TRBV2 with TRBJ1-5; D is ambiguous. The CDR3 totals 13 residues. CDR1 and CDR2 (germline): SNHLY, FYNNEI. The V gene lost 3 bases and the J gene lost 4 bases, with 7 bases spanning the gap.

This chain links TRBV6-5 with TRBJ1-6; the D gene is possibly TRBD1 (6 bases). V lost 6 bases and J lost 15, with 15 bases in between. The CDR3 covers 12 residues. CDR1 is MNHEY and CDR2 is SVGAGI in the germline V gene. CDR3: CASSQKQGNLHF. The CDR3 DNA follows: TGTGCCAGCAGCCAGAAGCAGGGGAACCTCCACTTT.

The V call is TRBV9, the J call TRBJ2-1, with D perhaps TRBD2 (6 bases). With 2 bases removed from V and 10 bases from J, the gap between germline ends came to 13 bases. The CDR3 extends over 13 amino acids. Germline V CDR1 and CDR2: SGDLS, YYNGEE. The CDR3 spells CASSVGSGHEQFF. The CDR3 DNA reads TGTGCCAGCAGCGTTGGTAGCGGTCACGAGCAGTTCTTC.

V and J are TRBV5-1 and TRBJ1-6; TRBD1 matches at 8 bases. CDR1 and CDR2 (germline): SGHRS, YFSETQ. The CDR3 runs to 15 residues. V lost 4 bases and J lost 8; bases outside the gene matches: 8. As DNA, the CDR3 is TGCGCCAGCAGCAGACAGGGGCCGGGGGATTCACCCCTCCACTTT. Its translation is CASSRQGPGDSPLHF.

The chain has TRBV4-1 and TRBJ2-3; TRBD1 matches at 9 bases. Germline V lookup: CDR1 MGHRA, CDR2 YSYEKL. V was pared by 4 bases and J by 3 bases, with 8 bases of the junction left unmatched. The CDR3 contains 16 residues. The CDR3 nucleotides read TGCGCCAGCAGCCCACCCGGACAGGGGAGGACAGATACGCAGTATTTT. Protein: CASSPPGQGRTDTQYF.

Only one count was recorded for this clone. The chain joins TRBV19 to TRBJ2-7; TRBD2 aligns across 7 bases. V gave up 6 bases and J gave up 5 bases; unmatched junction bases: 7. Germline V gene data show CDR1 as LNHDA and CDR2 as SQIVND (reference sequence). The CDR3 is made up of 13 amino acids. CDR3 DNA sequence: TGTGCCAGTAGAGGGAGGGGAACAGACGAGCAGTACTTC. Its translation: CASRGRGTDEQYF.

This clone appeared a few times. This chain links TRBV27 with TRBJ2-7; TRBD1 agrees at 7 bases. Germline loops: CDR1 MNHEY, CDR2 SMNVEV (reference sequence). After removal of 3 bases from V and 2 bases from J, the junction contained 7 bases not matched to a gene. This CDR3 region has 15 residues. CDR3 residues: CASSFKTGSTYEQYF. In DNA, the CDR3 is TGTGCCAGCAGTTTCAAGACAGGGAGCACCTACGAGCAGTACTTC.